The rows below give T cell receptor beta chains drawn from one sample of a study of CD8+ T cells in alopecia areata. Only in-frame clones appear in the TCRdb table, and some are missing; sequencing was by immunoSEQ multiplex PCR. The profile covers 9,500 to 15,000 clones, with roughly three fifths appearing a single time and roughly 13% taken by the ten largest. Sequencing was done on a sample of skin. The origin of the receptors is a human donor with alopecia areata. The CDR3 runs from the conserved cysteine through the conserved F or W. Some rows mark clone size as missing; the rest say once, few, many or name a class of expanded clone.

TRBV7-9,NA,CASSLGDSEQYF
TRBV21-1,NA,CASSKPPSGRGLSCYEQYF
TRBV7-2,few,CASSLEVYSNQPQHF
TRBV23-1,few,CASSQSGPGRTYEQYF
TRBV21-1,few,CASSKEGRETGGYTF
TRBV5-1,NA,CASSADDRGRKHNEQFF
TRBV29-1,few,CSVGRGGGGSEQYF
TRBV5-5,NA,CASSLGVDSHF
TRBV5-1,NA,CASSLAGGVAEAFF
TRBV30,NA,CASGADLSSYNEQFF
TRBV14,once,CASSQVGDTEAFF
TRBV9,once,CASSVGVDGRLDEQYF
TRBV6-1,NA,CASSGLGGGSYEQYF
TRBV28,NA,CASSPREVGGELFF
TRBV28,few,CASSPGWARQYF
TRBV5-4,NA,CASSSHVGGIFYGYTF
TRBV7-9,NA,CASSLGRTYEQYF
TRBV18,NA,CASSPLGQGLYGYTF
TRBV19,NA,CASSRTREPNQPQHF
TRBV28,NA,CASTDHGLAGGYEQYF
TRBV29-1,few,CSGGQGEDIGELFF
TRBV6-1,NA,CATPRAGSKETQYF
TRBV7-2,NA,CASSLEGTLRQYF
TRBV7-7,NA,CASSTDYQETQYF